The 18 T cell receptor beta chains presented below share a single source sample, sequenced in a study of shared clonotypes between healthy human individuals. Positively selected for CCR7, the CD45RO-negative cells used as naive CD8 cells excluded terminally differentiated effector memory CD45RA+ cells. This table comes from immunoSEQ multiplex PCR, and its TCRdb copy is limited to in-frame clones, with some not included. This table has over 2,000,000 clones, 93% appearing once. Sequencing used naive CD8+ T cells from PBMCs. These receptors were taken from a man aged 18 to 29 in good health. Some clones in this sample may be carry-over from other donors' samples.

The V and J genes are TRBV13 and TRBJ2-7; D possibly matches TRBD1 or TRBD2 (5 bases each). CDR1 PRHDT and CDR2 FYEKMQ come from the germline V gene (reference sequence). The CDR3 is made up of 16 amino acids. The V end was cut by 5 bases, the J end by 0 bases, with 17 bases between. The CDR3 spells CASSNGALDGSYEQYF. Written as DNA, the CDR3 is TGTGCCAGCAGCAACGGGGCTCTGGACGGCTCCTACGAGCAGTACTTC.

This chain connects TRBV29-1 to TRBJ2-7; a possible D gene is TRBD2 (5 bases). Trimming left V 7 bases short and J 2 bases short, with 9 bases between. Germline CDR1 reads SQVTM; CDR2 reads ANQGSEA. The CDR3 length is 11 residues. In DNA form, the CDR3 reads TGCAGCGCGGGGAAAACCTACGAGCAGTACTTC. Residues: CSAGKTYEQYF.

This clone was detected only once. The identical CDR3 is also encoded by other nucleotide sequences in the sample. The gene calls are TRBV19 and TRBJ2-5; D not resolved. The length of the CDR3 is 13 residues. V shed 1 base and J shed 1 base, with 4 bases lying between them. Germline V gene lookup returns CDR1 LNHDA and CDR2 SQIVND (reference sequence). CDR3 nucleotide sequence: TGTGCCAGTAGTATAGGGTCCCAAGAGACCCAGTACTTC. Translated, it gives CASSIGSQETQYF. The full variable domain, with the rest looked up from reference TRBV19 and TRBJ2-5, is DGGITQSPKYLFRKEGQNVTLSCEQNLNHDAMYWYRQDPGQGLRLIYYSQIVNDFQKGDIAEGYSVSREKKESFPLTVTSAQKNPTAFYLCASSIGSQETQYFGPGTRLLVL.

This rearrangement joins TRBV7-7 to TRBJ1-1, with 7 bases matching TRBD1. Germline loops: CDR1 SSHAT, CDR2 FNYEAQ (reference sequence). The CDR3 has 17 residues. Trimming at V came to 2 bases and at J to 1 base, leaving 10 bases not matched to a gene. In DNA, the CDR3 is TGTGCCAGCAGCTTAAGGGGGCGCAGCGATCCGAACACTGAAGCTTTCTTT. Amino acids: CASSLRGRSDPNTEAFF.

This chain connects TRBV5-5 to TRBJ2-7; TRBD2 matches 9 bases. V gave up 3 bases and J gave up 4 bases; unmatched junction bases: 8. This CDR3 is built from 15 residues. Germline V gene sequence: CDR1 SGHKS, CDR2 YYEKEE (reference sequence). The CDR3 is CASSWRLADSYEQYF. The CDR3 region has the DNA TGTGCCAGCAGCTGGAGACTAGCGGATTCTTACGAGCAGTACTTC. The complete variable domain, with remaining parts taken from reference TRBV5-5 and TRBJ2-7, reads DAGVTQSPTHLIKTRGQQVTLRCSPISGHKSVSWYQQVLGQGPQFIFQYYEKEERGRGNFPDRFSARQFPNYSSELNVNALLLGDSALYLCASSWRLADSYEQYFGPGTRLTVT.

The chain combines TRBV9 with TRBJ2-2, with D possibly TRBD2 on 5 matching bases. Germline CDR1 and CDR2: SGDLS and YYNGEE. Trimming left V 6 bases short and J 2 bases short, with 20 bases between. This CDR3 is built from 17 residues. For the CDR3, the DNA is TGTGCCAGCACCCCCCACGGGGTTCTAGCAAACACCGGGGAGCTGTTTTTT. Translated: CASTPHGVLANTGELFF.

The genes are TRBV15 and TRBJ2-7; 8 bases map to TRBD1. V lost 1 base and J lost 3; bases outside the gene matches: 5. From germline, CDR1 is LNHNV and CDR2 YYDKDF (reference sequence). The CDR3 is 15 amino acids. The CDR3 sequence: CATSRAGTGLYEQYF. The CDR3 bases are TGTGCCACCAGCAGAGCCGGGACAGGCCTCTACGAGCAGTACTTC.

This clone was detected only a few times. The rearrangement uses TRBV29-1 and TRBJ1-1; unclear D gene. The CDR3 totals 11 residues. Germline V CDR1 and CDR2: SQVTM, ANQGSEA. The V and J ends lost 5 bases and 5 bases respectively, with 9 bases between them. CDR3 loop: CSVWPGTEAFF. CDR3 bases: TGCAGCGTTTGGCCGGGGACTGAAGCTTTCTTT. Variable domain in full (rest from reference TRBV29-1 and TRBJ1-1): SAVISQKPSRDICQRGTSLTIQCQVDSQVTMMFWYRQQPGQSLTLIATANQGSEATYESGFVIDKFPISRPNLTFSTLTVSNMSPEDSSIYLCSVWPGTEAFFGQGTRLTVV.

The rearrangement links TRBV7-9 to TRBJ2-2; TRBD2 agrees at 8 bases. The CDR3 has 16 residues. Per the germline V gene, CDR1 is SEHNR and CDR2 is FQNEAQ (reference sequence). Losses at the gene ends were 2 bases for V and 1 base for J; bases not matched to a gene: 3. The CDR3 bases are TGTGCCAGCAGCTTACCGGGAGGGAGGAACACCGGGGAGCTGTTTTTT. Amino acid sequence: CASSLPGGRNTGELFF.

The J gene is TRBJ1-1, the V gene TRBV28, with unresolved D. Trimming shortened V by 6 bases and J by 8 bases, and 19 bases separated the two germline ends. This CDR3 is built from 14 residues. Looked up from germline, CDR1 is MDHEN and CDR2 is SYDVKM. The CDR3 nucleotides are TGTGCCAGCAGCTTTTCGAACACTTTAACCGAAGCTTTCTTT. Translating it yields CASSFSNTLTEAFF.

DNA for the CDR3: TGTGCCAGCGGTGGCGGGGTCCTGTTCTTC. As protein: CASGGGVLFF. The J gene is TRBJ2-1, the V gene TRBV7-9; D possibly corresponds to TRBD2 (6 bases). Germline V CDR1 and CDR2: SEHNR, FQNEAQ (reference sequence). The CDR3 is 10 residues long. V dropped 8 bases and J dropped 15 bases, with 14 bases sitting between them.

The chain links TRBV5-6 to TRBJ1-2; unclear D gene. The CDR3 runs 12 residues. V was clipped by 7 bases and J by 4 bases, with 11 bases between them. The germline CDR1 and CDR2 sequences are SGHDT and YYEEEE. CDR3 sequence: CASSERSYGYTF. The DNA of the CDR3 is TGTGCCAGCTCCGAGCGCTCCTATGGCTACACCTTC. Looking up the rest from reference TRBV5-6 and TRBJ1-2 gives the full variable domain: DAGVTQSPTHLIKTRGQQVTLRCSPKSGHDTVSWYQQALGQGPQFIFQYYEEEERQRGNFPDRFSGHQFPNYSSELNVNALLLGDSALYLCASSERSYGYTFGSGTRLTVV.

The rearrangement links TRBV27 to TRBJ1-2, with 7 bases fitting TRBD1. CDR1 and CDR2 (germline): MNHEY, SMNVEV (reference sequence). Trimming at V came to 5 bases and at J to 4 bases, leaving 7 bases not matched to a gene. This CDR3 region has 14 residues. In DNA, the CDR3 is TGTGCCAGCAGTCCCCAGGGGGTGGCCTATGGCTACACCTTC. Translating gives CASSPQGVAYGYTF.

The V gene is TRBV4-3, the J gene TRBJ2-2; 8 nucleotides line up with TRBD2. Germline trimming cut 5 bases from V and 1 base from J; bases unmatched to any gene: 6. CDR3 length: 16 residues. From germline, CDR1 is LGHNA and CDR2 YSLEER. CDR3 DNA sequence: TGCGCCAGCAGCTCGCCCAGCGGGGGGAACACCGGGGAGCTGTTTTTT. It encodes CASSSPSGGNTGELFF.

The CDR3 spells CASSPRDFNYEQYF. Written as DNA, the CDR3 is TGTGCCAGCAGCCCACGGGACTTCAATTACGAGCAGTACTTC. V gene TRBV11-2 combines with J gene TRBJ2-7, with D maybe TRBD2 (6 bases). The CDR3 contains 14 residues. Looked up from germline, CDR1 is SGHAT and CDR2 is FQNNGV. Trimming pared 5 bases from V and 4 bases from J, leaving 15 bases between. Full variable domain (remainder filled in from reference TRBV11-2 and TRBJ2-7): EAGVAQSPRYKIIEKRQSVAFWCNPISGHATLYWYQQILGQGPKLLIQFQNNGVVDDSQLPKDRFSAERLKGVDSTLKIQPAKLEDSAVYLCASSPRDFNYEQYFGPGTRLTVT.

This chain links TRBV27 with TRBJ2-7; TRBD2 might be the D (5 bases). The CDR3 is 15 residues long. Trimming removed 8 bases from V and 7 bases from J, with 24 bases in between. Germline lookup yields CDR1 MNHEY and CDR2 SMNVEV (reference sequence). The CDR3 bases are TGTGCCAGCGGCCGTGGCATCCGACGGGGTAGTGAGCAGTACTTC. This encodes CASGRGIRRGSEQYF.

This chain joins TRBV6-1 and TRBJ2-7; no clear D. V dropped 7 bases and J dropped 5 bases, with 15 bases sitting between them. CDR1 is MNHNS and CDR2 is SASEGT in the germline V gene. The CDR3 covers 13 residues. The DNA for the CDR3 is TGTGCCAGCACCCCAAGAAAAGGGAACGAGCAGTACTTC. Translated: CASTPRKGNEQYF.

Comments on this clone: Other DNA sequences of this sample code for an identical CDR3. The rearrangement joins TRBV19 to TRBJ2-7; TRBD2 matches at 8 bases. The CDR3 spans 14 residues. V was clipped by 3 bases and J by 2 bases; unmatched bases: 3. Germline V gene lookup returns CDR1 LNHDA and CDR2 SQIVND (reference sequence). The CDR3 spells CASSISGSPYEQYF. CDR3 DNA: TGTGCCAGTAGTATCAGCGGGAGCCCCTACGAGCAGTACTTC.